This T cell receptor (beta chain) stems from a study of beta chain features in type 1 diabetes. cDNA synthesis used the whole RNA isolate, giving expressed TCRB sequences. The data were produced by immunoSEQ multiplex PCR, yet TCRdb's version contains in-frame clones alone and is incomplete. The table has approximately 150,000 clones, 10% to 15% seen once. Study-level findings and limits: Type 1 diabetes patients had TCRB CDR3s that were shorter (moderately but significantly so) in all four CD4+ subsets.

Isolation of CD4+ naive, central memory, regulatory and stem cell-like memory cells was achieved by sorting via CD45RO/CCR7/CD25/CD127/CD95/CD27. The sample holds a few counts of this clone. The antigen is not known. The germline CDR1 and CDR2 sequences are MNHEY and SVGAGI. Trimming removed 2 bases at V and 4 bases at J, with 9 bases between. The CDR3 runs 13 residues. The receptor's source is a young man with type 1 diabetes. The sample comprised central memory CD4+ T cells from blood. The chain is built from TRBV6-5 and TRBJ2-7; D unclear. CDR3 region: CASSYIDRYEQYF. The CDR3, as DNA: TGTGCCAGCAGTTACATCGACCGATACGAGCAGTACTTC.